The sequence of this T cell receptor (beta chain) was determined in a study of regulatory T cells in long-lasting Graves disease. Noted time point: persistent/refractory GD, antithyroid drugs over 5 years with positive TRAb. RNA extracted from PBMCs served as the sequencing template. Patients came through an endocrinology department, and that department was in Xi'an, China. Approximately 8.9-milliliter peripheral blood samples went into EDTA tubes. Study-level findings and limits: Researchers examined only peripheral blood and not thyroid tissue. Persistent-disease Graves' patients showed less TCR diversity than new cases.

A remark on this clonotype: What it binds is not known.

CDR3-region Arm-PCR and iRepertoire HTBI primers produced the TCR beta libraries. TCRdb analysed the multiplex PCR reads with MiXCR anew, one entry per CDR3 protein. Of some 470,000 distinct CDR3 sequences in the sample, approximately 21% were seen once. The germline gives CDR1 SEHNR, CDR2 FQNEAQ (reference sequence). V was trimmed by 1 base and J by 10 bases, leaving 13 bases between them. CDR3 size: 13 residues. The V gene is TRBV7-9, the J gene TRBJ2-5; a weak D match, TRBD1 (5 bases). The clonotype comes from a female donor with Graves disease. Sequenced material: peripheral blood mononuclear cells (PBMCs), taken when the disease was refractory, from a patient treated with antithyroid drugs. This chain's CDR3 is CASSLDYEGVQYF. CDR3 sequence (DNA): TGTGCCAGCAGCTTAGATTATGAAGGGGTCCAGTACTTC.